The source of this T cell receptor (beta chain) is a study of T cell clones after liver transplantation. Background on the study: TCRbeta sequencing after a pre-transplant mixed lymphocyte reaction identified graft-donor-reactive clones, later tracked in post-transplant blood. Timepoints were pre-transplant, pre-withdrawal, and after withdrawal was completed or failed. Whole-study findings and limits: Migration into the graft, not deletion, may explain lost graft donor-reactive T cells.

This clone is labeled as medium-sized (0.01 to 0.1%). What it recognizes is unknown. This CDR3 is 13 amino acids long. CDR1 is SQVTM and CDR2 is ANQGSEA in the germline V gene. The V gene lost 4 bases and the J gene lost 5 bases, with 15 bases spanning the gap. TCRdb's table, derived via immunoSEQ multiplex PCR, lists solely in-frame clones and lacks some. The sample consists of roughly 74,000 clones, roughly 80% of them appearing once. The sequence derives from a human donor who received a liver transplant. The sample consisted of CD4+ T cells from blood, taken before liver transplant. The rearrangement uses TRBV29-1 and TRBJ2-7; D may be TRBD1 (6 bases). As DNA, the CDR3 is TGCAGCGTTGGAAAAGACAGGTATGACGAGCAGTACTTC. Translated: CSVGKDRYDEQYF.